The 27 T cell receptor beta chains below come from one sample, sequenced in a study of T cell repertoires in cytomegalovirus infection (dated by TCRdb to the late 2010s). These reads were obtained on an Illumina HiSeq 1500. TCRdb trimmed the raw reads at Q25, called clones with MiXCR and kept productive beta chains. Every entry covers one CDR3 protein and lists the most common genes and DNA from its rows. This sample lists nearly 650,000 distinct CDR3 sequences; approximately 25% were detected once. The top ten constitute approximately 8.2% of the sample. The sequenced sample consisted of CD8+ T cells from PBMCs. All receptors come from a human donor in good health (CMV status not recorded). Some clones in this sample may be carry-over from other donors' samples.

This clonotype was counted between two and nine times. The gene calls are TRBV15 and TRBJ2-5; 7 nucleotides align to TRBD2. The CDR3 spans 15 residues. The ends lost 1 base at V and 2 bases at J; junction bases unmatched: 4. Germline-derived CDR1 and CDR2 are LNHNV and YYDKDF (reference sequence). The CDR3 region is CATSRVTSSQETQYF. The CDR3 coding sequence is TGTGCCACCAGCAGAGTGACTAGCTCGCAAGAGACCCAGTACTTC.

In its sample, this clonotype was seen once. A read error is possible here, since a much larger clone lies one base away. This rearrangement joins TRBV7-2 to TRBJ1-1; the D gene is possibly TRBD1 (6 bases). The CDR3 loop spans 16 amino acids. Per germline, CDR1 SGHTA and CDR2 FQGNSA. The germline V and J ends were trimmed by 2 bases and 1 base, with 14 bases remaining between them. The CDR3 nucleotides are TGTGCCAGCAGCTTACTGCGGGGGGCCCAGAACACTGAAGCTTTCTTT. It is translated as CASSLLRGAQNTEAFF.

This clonotype showed up many times. The chain has TRBV12-3 or TRBV12-4 and TRBJ2-2; TRBD1 aligns across 10 bases. This CDR3 comprises 17 residues. The V gene end was trimmed by 3 bases and the J gene end by 0 bases; junction bases not matched to a gene: 4. The CDR3 bases are TGTGCCAGCAGTTTCCGGGACAGGGGAGCGAACACCGGGGAGCTGTTTTTT. As protein: CASSFRDRGANTGELFF.

V gene TRBV6-6 combines with J gene TRBJ1-5; D is unresolved. Germline CDR1 reads MNHNY; CDR2 reads SVGAGI (reference sequence). Trimming removed 7 bases from V and 7 bases from J, with 11 bases in between. This CDR3 spans 12 amino acids. This CDR3 is CASTSLGQPQHF. Written as DNA, the CDR3 is TGTGCCAGCACTAGCCTGGGACAGCCCCAGCATTTT.

Only a few counts were recorded for this clonotype. The chain employs TRBV6-2 or TRBV6-3 and TRBJ2-7; TRBD1 might be the D (6 bases). The germline CDR1 and CDR2 sequences are MNHEY and SVGEGT. The CDR3 is 15 amino acids. The V end was cut by 5 bases, the J end by 5 bases, with 19 bases between. The CDR3 DNA sequence: TGTGCCAGCAGTGGGTTTGGCTTACAGGGCGACGAGCAGTACGTC. Translated, it gives CASSGFGLQGDEQYV.

This clonotype came up many times. The chain carries TRBV7-6 and TRBJ2-1; D gene unclear. The CDR3 runs 14 residues. CDR1 is SGHVS and CDR2 is FNYEAQ in the germline V gene. The V end was cut by 1 base, the J end by 9 bases, with 13 bases between. The chain's CDR3 is CASSLGLPAPEQFF. The CDR3 DNA is TGTGCCAGCAGCTTAGGGTTACCAGCGCCTGAGCAGTTCTTC.

This clonotype was seen more than once but under ten times. The chain carries TRBV6-2 or TRBV6-3 and TRBJ1-1; a possible D gene is TRBD1 (6 bases). The CDR3 loop spans 17 amino acids. CDR1 is MNHEY, CDR2 SVGEGT, per germline. V lost 2 bases to trimming and J lost 0 bases, with 16 bases between them. The CDR3 sequence: CASSYNPVRDMNTEAFF. The CDR3 coding sequence is TGTGCCAGCAGTTACAACCCCGTGCGGGACATGAACACTGAAGCTTTCTTT.

On this clonotype: The conserved closing phenylalanine or tryptophan is absent in this CDR3, likely reflecting a read error. The CDR3 loop reads CVSSRSPTEAFL. CDR3 sequence (DNA): TGTGTCAGCTCCCGGTCACCCACTGAAGCTTTCCTT. The rearrangement uses TRBV9 and TRBJ1-1; D is ambiguous. The length of the CDR3 is 12 residues. CDR1 and CDR2 (germline): SGDLS, YYNGEE.

The chain links TRBV20-1 to TRBJ2-1; perhaps TRBD1 as D (5 bases). The CDR3 sequence is 14 residues long. Germline V lookup: CDR1 DFQATT, CDR2 SNEGSKA (reference sequence). Between the trimmed V and J ends, which lost 0 bases and 6 bases, there was a span of 12 bases. DNA for the CDR3: TGCAGTGCTAGAGATTATCAGGGTAGCAATGAGCAGTTCTTC. As protein: CSARDYQGSNEQFF.

V is TRBV19 and J is TRBJ2-2, with D possibly TRBD1 on 5 matching bases. V was pared by 6 bases and J by 2 bases, with 10 bases between. Per germline, CDR1 LNHDA and CDR2 SQIVND (reference sequence). The CDR3 runs 14 residues. In DNA, the CDR3 is TGTGCCAGTAGCTATGGACACAACACCGGGGAGCTGTTTTTT. The encoded protein is CASSYGHNTGELFF.

The rearrangement links TRBV7-9 to TRBJ1-3; no definite D call. The CDR3 is made up of 16 amino acids. Looked up from germline, CDR1 is SEHNR and CDR2 is FQNEAQ (reference sequence). With 4 bases removed from V and 6 bases from J, the gap between germline ends came to 19 bases. DNA of the CDR3: TGTGCCAGCAGCTCCCCGAGGGCGCGTCAAAAAAACACCATATATTTT. This sequence encodes CASSSPRARQKNTIYF.

This clonotype was observed at least ten times. The genes are TRBV7-9 and TRBJ2-3; D might be TRBD1 (6 bases). Trimming took 4 bases from V and 2 from J, leaving 16 bases between them. The CDR3 contains 16 residues. Germline V gene lookup returns CDR1 SEHNR and CDR2 FQNEAQ (reference sequence). CDR3 sequence (DNA): TGTGCCAGCAGCTCGGACAGTCCAGGGCACACAGATACGCAGTATTTT. Its translation is CASSSDSPGHTDTQYF.

This clonotype was picked up a small number of times. The chain recombines TRBV20-1 with TRBJ1-6; possible D gene TRBD1, 6 bases. Trimming took off 1 base at V and 10 bases at J, with 14 bases between the two ends. This CDR3 comprises 14 residues. From germline, CDR1 is DFQATT and CDR2 SNEGSKA (reference sequence). CDR3 in DNA: TGCAGTGCTAGAGCAACAGGGAATTGGTCACCCCTCCACTTT. It encodes CSARATGNWSPLHF.

The rearrangement uses TRBV7-9 and TRBJ2-1, with D perhaps TRBD2 (6 bases). CDR1 is SEHNR and CDR2 is FQNEAQ in the germline V gene (reference sequence). This CDR3 region has 16 residues. Trimming took off 4 bases at V and 7 bases at J, with 20 bases between the two ends. This CDR3 is CASSSPLKAGGNEQFF. The DNA for the CDR3 is TGTGCCAGCAGCTCTCCCCTGAAAGCGGGTGGTAATGAGCAGTTCTTC.

The chain employs TRBV29-1 and TRBJ2-7; the D gene is possibly TRBD1 (5 bases). The germline V gene encodes CDR1 SQVTM and CDR2 ANQGSEA. The CDR3 runs to 13 residues. V was clipped by 2 bases and J by 3 bases, with 11 bases between them. The CDR3 reads CSVETGKNYEQYF. CDR3 in DNA: TGCAGCGTTGAAACAGGCAAGAACTACGAGCAGTACTTC.

This clonotype was recorded a few times. The J gene is TRBJ2-5, the V gene TRBV27; tentative D call: TRBD2 (6 bases). Trimming removed 10 bases at V and 3 bases at J, with 18 bases between. CDR1 MNHEY and CDR2 SMNVEV come from the germline V gene (reference sequence). There are 14 residues in the CDR3. The CDR3 is CATAGQHPKETQYF. DNA for the CDR3: TGTGCCACCGCGGGGCAGCATCCCAAAGAGACCCAGTACTTC.

V usage is TRBV7-9 and J usage is TRBJ2-3; no definite D call. Trimming shortened V by 7 bases and J by 5 bases, and 13 bases separated the two germline ends. The germline CDR1 and CDR2 sequences are SEHNR and FQNEAQ (reference sequence). This CDR3 contains 13 residues. This chain's CDR3 is CASKGTLVDTQYF. The CDR3 DNA follows: TGTGCCAGCAAGGGAACACTGGTAGATACGCAGTATTTT.

The chain has TRBV5-5 and TRBJ1-1; no definite D call. The germline CDR1 and CDR2 sequences are SGHKS and YYEKEE (reference sequence). The V gene lost 7 bases and the J gene lost 0 bases, with 16 bases spanning the gap. This CDR3 comprises 15 residues. Here the CDR3 DNA reads TGTGCCAGCCGGCCGGAAGGGTGGGTGAACACTGAAGCTTTCTTT. This gives the protein CASRPEGWVNTEAFF.

This clonotype was counted between two and nine times. V usage is TRBV27 and J usage is TRBJ2-5; perhaps TRBD1 as D (5 bases). The CDR3 is 11 amino acids. V was trimmed by 6 bases and J by 7 bases, leaving 9 bases between them. Germline-derived CDR1 and CDR2 are MNHEY and SMNVEV (reference sequence). This chain's CDR3 is CASRTQGTQYF. The CDR3 nucleotides are TGTGCCAGCAGAACTCAGGGGACCCAGTACTTC.

This clonotype was recorded at least ten times. The chain combines TRBV7-6 with TRBJ1-3; D uncertain. CDR1 is SGHVS, CDR2 FNYEAQ, per germline. The CDR3 consists of 15 residues. Deletions cut 1 base from V and 2 bases from J, with 9 bases between. The CDR3 region is CASSLVTDAGNTIYF. The CDR3, as DNA: TGTGCCAGCAGCTTAGTAACGGATGCTGGAAACACCATATATTTT.

This clonotype occurred many times. The chain joins TRBV7-9 to TRBJ2-4; possibly TRBD2 for D (6 bases). The germline V and J ends were trimmed by 5 bases and 8 bases, with 19 bases remaining between them. The germline V gene has CDR1 SEHNR and CDR2 FQNEAQ (reference sequence). This CDR3 comprises 15 residues. CDR3 sequence: CASSLDTRRDYIQYF. In nucleotides, the CDR3 is TGTGCCAGCAGCCTCGACACCCGGAGGGATTACATTCAGTACTTC.

With respect to this clonotype: One end of the junction does not line up with germline, which may come from a read error. The rearrangement links TRBV7-6 to TRBJ2-7; the D gene could be TRBD1 or TRBD2 (5 bases each). CDR1 and CDR2 from the germline V gene are SGHVS and FNYEAQ. There are 14 residues in the CDR3. For the CDR3, the DNA is TGTGTCAGCAGCTTAGTGGGGACCCACTACGAGCAGTACTTC. Translation gives CVSSLVGTHYEQYF. Based on the CDR3 plus reference TRBV7-6 and TRBJ2-7, the full variable domain is GAGVSQSPRYKVTKRGQDVALRCDPISGHVSLYWYRQALGQGPEFLTYFNYEAQQDKSGLPNDRFSAERPEGSISTLTIQRTEQRDSAMYRCVSSLVGTHYEQYFGPGTRLTVT.

The V call is TRBV15, the J call TRBJ2-5, with a weak D call TRBD1 (5 bases). V lost 6 bases and J 1 base, leaving 15 bases between the germline ends. Germline values: CDR1 LNHNV, CDR2 YYDKDF (reference sequence). The CDR3 is 15 residues long. The CDR3: CATRGHIASQETQYF. CDR3 sequence (DNA): TGTGCCACCAGAGGACACATAGCTTCCCAAGAGACCCAGTACTTC.

DNA of the CDR3: TGTGCCAGCAATCTACTAGCGGGGCCGGGCTACGAGCAGTACTTC. This encodes CASNLLAGPGYEQYF. The chain combines TRBV2 with TRBJ2-7; TRBD2 matches at 10 bases. The CDR3 covers 15 residues. CDR1 is SNHLY, CDR2 FYNNEI, per germline. J lost 3 bases, V lost 7 bases, and 9 bases had no gene match.

The CDR3 here is CASSPPGGQRNTGELFF. CDR3 nucleotides: TGCGCCAGCAGTCCCCCCGGAGGACAGAGGAACACCGGGGAGCTGTTTTTT. The chain couples TRBV23-1 to TRBJ2-2; tentatively, D is TRBD1 (6 bases). TRBV23-1 is annotated as an ORF whose role is uncertain. The CDR3 loop spans 17 amino acids. V lost 4 bases and J 1 base, leaving 16 bases between the germline ends.

This clonotype was observed a few times. J is TRBJ2-2 and V is TRBV29-1; 9 bases agree with TRBD2. Per the germline V gene, CDR1 is SQVTM and CDR2 is ANQGSEA. Trimming took 3 bases from V and 2 from J; bases not matched to a gene: 7. This CDR3 comprises 16 residues. Here the CDR3 DNA reads TGCAGCGTTGACAGGGCTAGCGGGACAAACACCGGGGAGCTGTTTTTT. Translation gives CSVDRASGTNTGELFF.

The chain combines TRBV20-1 with TRBJ2-7; 9 bases are shared with TRBD1. V gave up 4 bases and J gave up 7 bases; unmatched junction bases: 11. Germline V gene data show CDR1 as DFQATT and CDR2 as SNEGSKA (reference sequence). The length of the CDR3 is 14 residues. For the CDR3, the DNA is TGCAGTGCTACCAACAGGGGGCCCCTTGGGGAGCAGTACGTC. Its protein product is CSATNRGPLGEQYV.